This is a list of T cell receptor beta chains from one sample in a study of shared clonotypes between healthy human individuals. Repertoires were generated with immunoSEQ multiplex PCR, while TCRdb's copy carries only in-frame clones and drops some. The sample holds a few million clones; almost 96% are singletons and the top ten take around 0.13%. Sequencing was carried out using naive CD4+ T cells sorted from blood. These receptor sequences come from a man between 18 and 35 years old in good health. CDR3s leave out the opening cysteine and the closing phenylalanine or tryptophan. The order of the fields is J gene, V gene, clone size, CDR3 protein. Clone size, where shown, is once, few, many, or a class for clones that have expanded.

TRBJ2-7,TRBV21-1,NA,ASSKVSPGPFTYEQY
TRBJ2-3,TRBV5-1,NA,ASSQGQGSTQY
TRBJ2-1,TRBV7-7,NA,ASSLDRGNEQF
TRBJ2-1,TRBV18,NA,ASSPPNRVYNEQF
TRBJ2-5,TRBV9,NA,ASKGVEETQY
TRBJ2-2,TRBV11-2,NA,ASSLDRPGTGELF
TRBJ1-1,TRBV6-5,NA,AIRGNTEAF
TRBJ1-4,TRBV2,NA,ASSETPTNEKLF
TRBJ2-6,TRBV6-5,NA,ASSLQGSGANVLT
TRBJ2-2,TRBV6-1,few,ASSEASAGAGELF
TRBJ2-4,TRBV25-1,NA,ASSTVVQGAKNIQY
TRBJ2-3,TRBV6-4,NA,ASSDEAGTDTQY
TRBJ2-7,TRBV7-2,NA,ASSIAGGSYEQY
TRBJ2-7,TRBV5-1,NA,ASSFGTKGLTYEQY
TRBJ1-1,TRBV15,NA,ATSRDHGGSTEAF
TRBJ1-3,TRBV6-1,NA,ASWPGVSGNTIY
TRBJ2-3,TRBV7-2,NA,ASSFLAGATDTQY
TRBJ2-7,TRBV6-1,once,ASSERTGLSYEQY
TRBJ2-6,TRBV7-6,NA,ASTPLGRASSGANVLT
TRBJ1-1,TRBV6-5,NA,ASSSLTGYMNTEAF
TRBJ1-6,TRBV11-2,once,ASSPWTGLNSPLH
TRBJ1-3,TRBV9,NA,ASSVGGTGFGNTIY
TRBJ2-1,TRBV7-2,NA,ASSLSHRSSWSSYNEQF
TRBJ2-7,TRBV5-1,NA,ASSLVVVLGQGREQY
TRBJ2-5,TRBV30,NA,AWSTPGKQETQY
TRBJ1-5,TRBV6-4,NA,ASSGDRNQPQH
TRBJ1-3,TRBV6-1,NA,AGGTQAGNTIY
TRBJ1-1,TRBV10-3,NA,AISPAGSSFAEAF
TRBJ2-7,TRBV7-2,NA,ASSSSGGAAYEQY
TRBJ2-3,TRBV19,NA,ASSIYSRDTQY
TRBJ1-1,TRBV19,NA,ASSIMGQGTEAF
TRBJ2-5,TRBV30,NA,AWSGAEETQY
TRBJ2-1,TRBV5-1,once,ASSLASQGYNEQF
TRBJ1-6,TRBV18,NA,ASSPSGYNSPLH